The rows below give T cell receptor beta chains drawn from one sample of a study of blood T cell repertoires in COVID-19. Using immunoSEQ multiplex PCR, the repertoire was profiled, and TCRdb retains in-frame clones only, with some absent. The profile shows about 400,000 clones, about 89% of them singletons. Sequenced input: PBMCs or T cells enriched from blood (not recorded which). The receptors derive from a man between 40 and 49 years old in a cohort exposed to, infected with or recovered from COVID-19 (not recorded which). The CDR3 runs from the conserved cysteine through the conserved F or W. The order of the fields is J gene, clone size, D gene, V gene, CDR3 protein, CDR3 DNA. D genes are given only for firm matches. Size values are once, few and many counts, or a class for expanded clones, and some rows have none.

>TRBJ1-2|-|TRBD1|TRBV10-3
CAISQGANYGYTF
TGTGCCATCAGCCAGGGGGCGAACTATGGCTACACCTTC
>TRBJ2-7|-|TRBD1|TRBV19
CASSISAGGHRGATYEQYF
TGTGCCAGTAGTATATCGGCAGGGGGCCACCGAGGTGCAACCTACGAGCAGTACTTC
>TRBJ2-7|many|-|TRBV28
CASSGGQSVGSYEQYF
TGTGCCAGCAGTGGTGGACAGTCCGTGGGCTCCTACGAGCAGTACTTC
>TRBJ2-5|-|TRBD2|TRBV5-1
CASSPGLAGGGETQYF
TGCGCCAGCAGCCCCGGACTAGCGGGAGGAGGAGAGACCCAGTACTTC
>TRBJ1-1|-|TRBD1|TRBV7-2
CASSLTGGYTEAFF
TGTGCCAGCAGCTTAACAGGGGGGTACACTGAAGCTTTCTTT
>TRBJ2-7|-|-|TRBV7-8
CASSLVQGGYEQYF
TGTGCCAGCAGCTTAGTCCAGGGAGGCTACGAGCAGTACTTC
>TRBJ2-2|-|-|TRBV3-1/TRBV3-2
CASSQDRRNTGELFF
TGTGCCAGCAGCCAAGATCGCAGGAACACCGGGGAGCTGTTTTTT
>TRBJ1-3|-|TRBD1|TRBV6-6
CASSWDRQRNTIYF
TGTGCCAGCAGCTGGGACAGGCAAAGAAACACCATATATTTT
>TRBJ1-3|-|-|TRBV4-1
CASSQSTSSGNTIYF
TGCGCCAGCAGCCAATCGACAAGCTCTGGAAACACCATATATTTT
>TRBJ1-5|-|-|TRBV6-5
CASSPQGIGNQPQHF
TGTGCCAGCAGCCCCCAGGGTATTGGCAATCAGCCCCAGCATTTT
>TRBJ1-1|-|-|TRBV5-6
CASSSRGGGMTEAFF
TGTGCCAGCAGCTCTAGAGGTGGGGGGATGACTGAAGCTTTCTTT
>TRBJ2-1|-|-|TRBV3-1/TRBV3-2
CASSTGQSYSLFSYNEQFF
TGTGCCAGCAGCACCGGACAGAGCTACTCATTGTTCTCCTACAATGAGCAGTTCTTC
>TRBJ1-2|-|-|TRBV5-6
CASSLDSVRGGYTF
TGTGCCAGCAGCTTAGACAGTGTCCGAGGTGGCTACACCTTC
>TRBJ2-1|-|TRBD2|TRBV28
CASISPGTSGVQEQFF
TGTGCCAGCATCTCCCCCGGGACTAGCGGGGTCCAGGAGCAGTTCTTC
>TRBJ2-3|-|-|TRBV11-1
CASSPSVRGDTQYF
TGTGCCAGCAGCCCTAGCGTGAGGGGAGATACGCAGTATTTT
>TRBJ1-5|-|TRBD1|TRBV7-8
CASSLEQGGNQPQHF
TGTGCCAGCAGCTTAGAACAGGGGGGCAATCAGCCCCAGCATTTT
>TRBJ2-1|-|TRBD2|TRBV10-2
CASSGLAGGNEQFF
TGCGCCAGCAGCGGACTAGCGGGAGGCAATGAGCAGTTCTTC
>TRBJ1-4|-|TRBD1|TRBV10-3
CAIRDRDEKLFF
TGTGCCATAAGGGACAGGGATGAAAAACTGTTTTTT
>TRBJ2-5|-|-|TRBV27
CASSLSSLAGYDQETQYF
TGTGCCAGCAGTTTATCGAGTCTGGCGGGTTACGACCAAGAGACCCAGTACTTC
>TRBJ2-4|-|-|TRBV30
CAWSVLDIQYF
TGTGCCTGGAGTGTTTTAGACATTCAGTACTTC